The clone carrying this T cell receptor (beta chain) has just a few counts. The sample comes from a study of cytomegalovirus exposure and HLA in healthy donors. PCR used 60 Vbeta primers and 13 Jbeta primers. Generated by immunoSEQ multiplex PCR, the TCRdb table keeps only in-frame clones and is missing some. This table holds 150,000 to 200,000 clones, 75% found once. The V segment lost 2 bases and the J segment 4 bases; nucleotides outside the gene matches: 7. The CDR3 runs 16 residues. Germline CDR1 reads MNHNS; CDR2 reads SASEGT. Sequencing was done on a sample of PBMCs. The chain is built from TRBV6-1 and TRBJ1-2; TRBD1 matches at 10 bases. This TCR came from a woman in her thirties or forties in good health and CMV-seropositive. The CDR3 sequence is CASSESGTGAFYGYTF. CDR3 sequence (DNA): TGTGCCAGCAGTGAATCTGGGACAGGGGCCTTCTATGGCTACACCTTC.